This TCR beta chain originates from a study of blood T cell repertoires in COVID-19. Data came from immunoSEQ multiplex PCR; TCRdb stores just in-frame clones and leaves some out. In the table there are roughly 68,000 clones, approximately 92% of which are singletons. CDR1 KGHSH and CDR2 LQKENI come from the germline V gene. This CDR3 has 15 residues. V shed 4 bases and J 7 bases; nucleotides not matched to a gene: 5. This sequence was found in a woman aged 45-59 years with active COVID-19. Sequenced input: peripheral blood. V is TRBV18 and J is TRBJ1-6; TRBD1 matches 9 bases. CDR3 sequence reads: CASSLLDRGNSPLHF. As DNA, the CDR3 is TGTGCCAGCTCACTACTTGACAGGGGGAATTCACCCCTCCACTTT.